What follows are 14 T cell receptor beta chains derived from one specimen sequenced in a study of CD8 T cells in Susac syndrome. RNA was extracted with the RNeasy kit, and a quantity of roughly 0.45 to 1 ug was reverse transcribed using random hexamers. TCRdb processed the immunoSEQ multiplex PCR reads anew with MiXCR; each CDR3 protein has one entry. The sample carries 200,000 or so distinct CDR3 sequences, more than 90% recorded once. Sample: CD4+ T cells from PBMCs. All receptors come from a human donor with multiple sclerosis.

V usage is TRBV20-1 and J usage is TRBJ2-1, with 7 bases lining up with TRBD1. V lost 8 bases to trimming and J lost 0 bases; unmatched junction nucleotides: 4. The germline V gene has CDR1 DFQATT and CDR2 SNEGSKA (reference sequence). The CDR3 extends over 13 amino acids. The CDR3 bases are TGCAGTACCTCAGGGGGCTCCTACAATGAGCAGTTCTTC. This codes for CSTSGGSYNEQFF.

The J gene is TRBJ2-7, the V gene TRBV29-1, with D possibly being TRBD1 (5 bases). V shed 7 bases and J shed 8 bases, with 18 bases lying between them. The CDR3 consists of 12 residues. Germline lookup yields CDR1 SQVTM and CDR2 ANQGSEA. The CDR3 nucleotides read TGCAGCGCGCGGACACCTCCTAAGAAGCAGTACTTC. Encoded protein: CSARTPPKKQYF.

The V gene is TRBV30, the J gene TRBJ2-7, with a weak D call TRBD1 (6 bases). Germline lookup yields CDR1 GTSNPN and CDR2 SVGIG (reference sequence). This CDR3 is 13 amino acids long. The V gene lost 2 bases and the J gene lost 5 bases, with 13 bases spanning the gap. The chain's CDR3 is CAWSQDSFDEQYF. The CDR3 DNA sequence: TGTGCCTGGAGTCAGGACAGCTTTGACGAGCAGTACTTC. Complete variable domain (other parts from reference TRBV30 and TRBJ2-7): SQTIHQWPATLVQPVGSPLSLECTVEGTSNPNLYWYRQAAGRGLQLLFYSVGIGQISSEVPQNLSASRPQDRQFILSSKKLLLSDSGFYLCAWSQDSFDEQYFGPGTRLTVT.

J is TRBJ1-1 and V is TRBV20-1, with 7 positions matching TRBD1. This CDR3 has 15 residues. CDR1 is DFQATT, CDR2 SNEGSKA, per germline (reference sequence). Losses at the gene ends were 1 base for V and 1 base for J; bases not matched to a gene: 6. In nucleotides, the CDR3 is TGCAGTGCTAGAGTTCCCGGGACAGCGAACACTGAAGCTTTCTTT. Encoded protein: CSARVPGTANTEAFF.

CDR3 DNA: TGTGCCAGCAGTCGGCAGTCAGACGAGCAGTACTTC. Translated, it gives CASSRQSDEQYF. The chain recombines TRBV6-2 or TRBV6-3 with TRBJ2-7; no clear D. The CDR3 sequence is 12 residues long. Trimming stripped 5 bases from V and 5 bases from J, with 10 bases between. Germline V gives CDR1 MNHEY, CDR2 SVGEGT.

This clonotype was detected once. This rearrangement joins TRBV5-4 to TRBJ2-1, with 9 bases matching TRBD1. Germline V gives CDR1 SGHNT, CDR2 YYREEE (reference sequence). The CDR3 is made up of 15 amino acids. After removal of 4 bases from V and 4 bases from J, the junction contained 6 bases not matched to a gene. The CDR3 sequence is CASSPRDREYNEQFF. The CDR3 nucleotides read TGTGCCAGCAGCCCCCGGGACAGGGAGTACAATGAGCAGTTCTTC. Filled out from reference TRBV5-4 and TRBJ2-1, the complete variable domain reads ETGVTQSPTHLIKTRGQQVTLRCSSQSGHNTVSWYQQALGQGPQFIFQYYREEENGRGNFPPRFSGLQFPNYSSELNVNALELDDSALYLCASSPRDREYNEQFFGPGTRLTVL.

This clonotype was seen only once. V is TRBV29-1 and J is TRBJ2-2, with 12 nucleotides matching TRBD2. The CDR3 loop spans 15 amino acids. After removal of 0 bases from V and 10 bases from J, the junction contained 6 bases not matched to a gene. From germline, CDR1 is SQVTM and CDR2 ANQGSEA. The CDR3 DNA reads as TGCAGCGTTGAAGATCTACTAGCGGGAGGAAAGGAGCTGTTTTTT. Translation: CSVEDLLAGGKELFF.

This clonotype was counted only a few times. This chain's CDR3 is CASSPLAGVGETQYF. CDR3 DNA sequence: TGTGCCAGCAGCCCACTAGCGGGAGTGGGAGAGACCCAGTACTTC. The rearrangement joins TRBV7-2 to TRBJ2-5; 11 bases align to TRBD2. The CDR3 totals 15 residues. Trimming cost V 5 bases and J 4 bases; bases outside gene matches: 6. The germline gives CDR1 SGHTA, CDR2 FQGNSA.

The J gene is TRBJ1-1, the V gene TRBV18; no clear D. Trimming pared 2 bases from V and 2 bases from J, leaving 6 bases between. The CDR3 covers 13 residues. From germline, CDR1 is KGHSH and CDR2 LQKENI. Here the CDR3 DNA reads TGTGCCAGCTCACCAGAATATAACACTGAAGCTTTCTTT. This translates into CASSPEYNTEAFF.

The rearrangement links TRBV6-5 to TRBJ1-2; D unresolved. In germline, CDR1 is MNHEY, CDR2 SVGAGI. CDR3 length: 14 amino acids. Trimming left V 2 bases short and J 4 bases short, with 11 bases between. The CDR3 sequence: CASSYQEAGYGYTF. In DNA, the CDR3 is TGTGCCAGCAGTTACCAAGAGGCTGGCTATGGCTACACCTTC.

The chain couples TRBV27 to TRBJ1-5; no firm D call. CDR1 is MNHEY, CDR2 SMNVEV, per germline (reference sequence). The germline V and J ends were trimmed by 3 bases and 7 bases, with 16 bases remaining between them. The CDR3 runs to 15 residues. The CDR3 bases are TGTGCCAGCAGTTTCAGTAAGGTGCCACTCCAGCCCCAGCATTTT. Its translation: CASSFSKVPLQPQHF.

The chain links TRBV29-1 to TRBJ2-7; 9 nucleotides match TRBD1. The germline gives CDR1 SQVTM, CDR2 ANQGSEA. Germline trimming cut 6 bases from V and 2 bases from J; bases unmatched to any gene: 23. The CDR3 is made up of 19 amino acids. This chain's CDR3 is CSVLLRYRGREKNAYEQYF. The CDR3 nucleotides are TGCAGCGTGCTATTGCGGTACAGGGGGCGGGAAAAAAACGCCTACGAGCAGTACTTC.

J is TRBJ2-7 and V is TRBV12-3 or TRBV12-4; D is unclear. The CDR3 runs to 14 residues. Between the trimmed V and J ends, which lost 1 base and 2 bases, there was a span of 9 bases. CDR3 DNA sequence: TGTGCCAGCAGTTTAGAAGCCCTCACCTACGAGCAGTACTTC. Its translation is CASSLEALTYEQYF.

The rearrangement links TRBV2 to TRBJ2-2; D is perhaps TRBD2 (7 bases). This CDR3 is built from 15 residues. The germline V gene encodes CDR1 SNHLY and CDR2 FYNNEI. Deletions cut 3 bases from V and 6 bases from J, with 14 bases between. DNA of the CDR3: TGTGCCAGCAGTGATTCCCCGGGGGGCGCCGGGGAGCTGTTTTTT. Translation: CASSDSPGGAGELFF.